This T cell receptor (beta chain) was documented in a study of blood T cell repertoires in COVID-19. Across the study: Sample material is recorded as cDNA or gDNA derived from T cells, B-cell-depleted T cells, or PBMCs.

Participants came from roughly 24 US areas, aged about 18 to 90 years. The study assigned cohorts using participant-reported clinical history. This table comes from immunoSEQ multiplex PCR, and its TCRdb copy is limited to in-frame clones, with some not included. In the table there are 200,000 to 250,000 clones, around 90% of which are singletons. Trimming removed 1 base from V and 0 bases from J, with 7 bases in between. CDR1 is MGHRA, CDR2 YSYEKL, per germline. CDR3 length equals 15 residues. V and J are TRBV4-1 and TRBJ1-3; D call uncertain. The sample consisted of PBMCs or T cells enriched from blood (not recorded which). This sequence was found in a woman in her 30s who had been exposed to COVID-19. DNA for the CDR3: TGCGCCAGCAGCCAAGGGCTTCTCTCTGGAAACACCATATATTTT. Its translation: CASSQGLLSGNTIYF.